This T cell receptor beta chain was identified during a study of identical twins. This clonotype has a count of ten or more. Its antigen is currently unknown. Per the germline V gene, CDR1 is SQVTM and CDR2 is ANQGSEA. V trimming: 4 bases; J trimming: 8 bases; junction bases outside the gene matches: 10. The CDR3 is 13 residues long. TCRdb processed the 5' RACE reads anew with MiXCR; each CDR3 protein has one entry. The sample consists of about 220,000 distinct CDR3 sequences, 6% to 9% of them appearing once. Study-wide results and caveats: Models underestimated TCR alpha sharing (out-of-frame) in monozygotic twins. Partial confounding of zero-insertion analyses by invariant MAIT and iNKT cells was possible. Fewer insertions marked abundant cord blood beta clonotypes; young adult naive trended weakly, memory not at all.

These data are also associated with another study on yellow fever vaccine responses in identical twins. That source adds: In identical twins, vaccine T cell responses appeared partly shared and partly individual.

The chain recombines TRBV29-1 with TRBJ1-2; 7 nucleotides line up with TRBD1. This clonotype originated in a woman between 18 and 30 years old in good health. The sample taken for sequencing was memory (CD45RO+) T cells sorted from blood. This CDR3 reads CSVGGQSPVGYTF. The CDR3 bases are TGCAGCGTTGGGGGACAGTCGCCTGTCGGCTACACCTTC.